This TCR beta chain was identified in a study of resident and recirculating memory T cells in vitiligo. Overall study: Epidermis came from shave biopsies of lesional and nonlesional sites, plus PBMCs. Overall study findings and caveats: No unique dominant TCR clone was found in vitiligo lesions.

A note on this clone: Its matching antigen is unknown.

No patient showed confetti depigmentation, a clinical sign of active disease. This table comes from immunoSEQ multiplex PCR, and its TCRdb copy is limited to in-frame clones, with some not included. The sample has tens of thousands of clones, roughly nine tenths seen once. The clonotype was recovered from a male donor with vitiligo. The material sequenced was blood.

Written as DNA, the CDR3 is TGTGCCAGCAGCGTACCCGGGACAGGGAGTGTCAATGAGCAGTTCTTC. This translates into CASSVPGTGSVNEQFF. The chain is built from TRBV9 and TRBJ2-1; 9 nucleotides align to TRBD1. This CDR3 is 16 amino acids long. Germline loops: CDR1 SGDLS, CDR2 YYNGEE. With V trimmed by 1 base and J by 6 bases, 8 bases remained unmatched.